These 16 T cell receptor beta chains originate from one sample sequenced in a study of T cell repertoires in cytomegalovirus infection. MiXCR, run by TCRdb on the reads, gives a single entry per CDR3 protein. The sample lists about 310,000 distinct CDR3 sequences; about 25% were seen once. These receptors' antigens are unknown. The source material was cultured PBMCs, sampled from culture after CMV antigen stimulation. These receptors were collected from a human donor in good health (CMV status not recorded). Some clones in this sample may be carry-over from other donors' samples.

This clonotype was counted a few times. The chain is built from TRBV7-9 and TRBJ2-1; 13 bases agree with TRBD2. Germline V gives CDR1 SEHNR, CDR2 FQNEAQ (reference sequence). The CDR3 sequence is 16 residues long. Germline trimming cut 5 bases from V and 8 bases from J; bases unmatched to any gene: 9. The CDR3 reads CASSPGLAGAGYEQFF. DNA of the CDR3: TGTGCCAGCAGCCCCGGACTAGCGGGAGCGGGCTATGAGCAGTTCTTC.

The sample holds a few counts of this clonotype. This chain joins TRBV19 and TRBJ1-2; no reliable D call. V lost 7 bases, J lost 8 bases, and 20 bases lay in between. The CDR3 consists of 14 residues. Germline V gene lookup returns CDR1 LNHDA and CDR2 SQIVND (reference sequence). The CDR3 DNA is TGTGCCAGTACGGACCTTCGGATCCGCTACGGCTACACCTTC. Translating it yields CASTDLRIRYGYTF.

V gene TRBV6-2 or TRBV6-3 combines with J gene TRBJ2-2, with D possibly TRBD1 on 6 matching bases. The CDR3 sequence is 16 residues long. CDR1 is MNHEY and CDR2 is SVGEGT in the germline V gene. V was pared by 7 bases and J by 5 bases, with 20 bases between. CDR3 loop: CASNPGDRKSTGELFF. In DNA form, the CDR3 reads TGTGCCAGCAATCCAGGGGACCGCAAATCAACCGGGGAGCTGTTTTTT.

This clonotype was counted many times. The CDR3: CASSPRENTEAFF. For the CDR3, the DNA is TGTGCCAGCAGCCCCCGAGAGAACACTGAAGCTTTCTTT. This chain joins TRBV7-9 and TRBJ1-1; no clear D gene. The CDR3 is 13 residues long. With 5 bases removed from V and 1 base from J, the gap between germline ends came to 8 bases. CDR1 and CDR2 from the germline V gene are SEHNR and FQNEAQ (reference sequence).

This clonotype was counted between two and nine times. This sequence joins TRBV7-2 and TRBJ2-7; 12 nucleotides match TRBD2. Unmatched junction bases numbered 12, after V lost 1 base and J lost 5 bases. This CDR3 has 18 amino acids. Germline V gives CDR1 SGHTA, CDR2 FQGNSA. CDR3 sequence: CASSLVSTSGRMSHEQYF. DNA for the CDR3: TGTGCCAGCAGCTTAGTGAGCACTAGCGGGAGGATGTCCCACGAGCAGTACTTC.

The chain couples TRBV27 to TRBJ2-5; perhaps D is TRBD1 or TRBD2 (5 bases each). CDR1 and CDR2 from the germline V gene are MNHEY and SMNVEV (reference sequence). This CDR3 has 15 residues. Trimming stripped 5 bases from V and 3 bases from J, with 16 bases between. The CDR3 region is CASSPTSGTEETQYF. The DNA of the CDR3 is TGTGCCAGCAGTCCGACCTCCGGGACGGAAGAGACCCAGTACTTC.

In its sample, this clonotype was seen many times. The chain joins TRBV29-1 to TRBJ2-2; 11 bases agree with TRBD2. Germline CDR1 and CDR2: SQVTM and ANQGSEA. Trimming at V came to 4 bases and at J to 7 bases, leaving 8 bases not matched to a gene. CDR3 length: 15 amino acids. The DNA of the CDR3 is TGCAGCGTTGCCCTAGCGGGAGGCCCCAGCGGGGAGCTGTTTTTT. This codes for CSVALAGGPSGELFF.

This clonotype has at least ten counts. The chain links TRBV19 to TRBJ1-1; TRBD1 matches 10 bases. The CDR3 runs to 14 residues. The V segment lost 3 bases and the J segment 5 bases; nucleotides outside the gene matches: 3. Germline V gene lookup returns CDR1 LNHDA and CDR2 SQIVND (reference sequence). The CDR3 here is CASSIRGQGTEAFF. Written as DNA, the CDR3 is TGTGCCAGTAGTATTAGGGGACAGGGGACTGAAGCTTTCTTT. Based on the CDR3 plus reference TRBV19 and TRBJ1-1, the full variable domain is DGGITQSPKYLFRKEGQNVTLSCEQNLNHDAMYWYRQDPGQGLRLIYYSQIVNDFQKGDIAEGYSVSREKKESFPLTVTSAQKNPTAFYLCASSIRGQGTEAFFGQGTRLTVV.

This clonotype appeared once. The chain joins TRBV6-6 to TRBJ2-1; 8 positions match TRBD2. CDR3 size: 15 residues. After removal of 0 bases from V and 6 bases from J, the junction contained 4 bases not matched to a gene. Germline values: CDR1 MNHNY, CDR2 SVGAGI (reference sequence). Here the CDR3 reads CASSYSTSGANEQFF. CDR3 coding DNA: TGTGCCAGCAGTTACTCTACTAGCGGAGCCAATGAGCAGTTCTTC.

This clonotype has only a few counts. Here the CDR3 reads CASSYPRLAGAGELFF. CDR3 nucleotides: TGTGCCAGCAGTTACCCGCGACTAGCGGGAGCCGGGGAGCTGTTTTTT. The chain carries TRBV6-2 or TRBV6-3 and TRBJ2-2; TRBD2 matches at 12 bases. CDR3 length: 16 residues. V trimming: 2 bases; J trimming: 6 bases; junction bases outside the gene matches: 4. Per germline, CDR1 MNHEY and CDR2 SVGEGT.

This clonotype was found many times. The genes are TRBV5-1 and TRBJ2-1; TRBD2 aligns across 11 bases. V lost 4 bases to trimming and J lost 4 bases; unmatched junction nucleotides: 4. The CDR3 totals 15 residues. The germline gives CDR1 SGHRS, CDR2 YFSETQ. CDR3 DNA: TGCGCCAGCAGCAACGGGACTAGCGGATACAATGAGCAGTTCTTC. Encoded protein: CASSNGTSGYNEQFF.

The CDR3 loop reads CASSKAGTSGGTDTQYF. In DNA, the CDR3 is TGTGCCAGCAGTAAGGCGGGGACTAGCGGGGGCACAGATACGCAGTATTTT. The chain carries TRBV27 and TRBJ2-3, with TRBD2 identical over 13 bases. The CDR3 is 17 amino acids. The junction had 6 bases not matched to a gene; V was cut back by 5 bases and J by 1 base. CDR1 MNHEY and CDR2 SMNVEV come from the germline V gene (reference sequence).

In its sample, this clonotype was seen a few times. This chain links TRBV7-8 with TRBJ1-2; D is undetermined. V gave up 1 base and J gave up 1 base, with 7 bases separating them. The germline V gene has CDR1 SGHVS and CDR2 FQNEAQ. This CDR3 region has 14 residues. The chain's CDR3 is CASSLGHVNYGYTF. In DNA form, the CDR3 reads TGTGCCAGCAGCTTAGGCCACGTTAACTATGGCTACACCTTC.

This clonotype was counted between two and nine times. Written as DNA, the CDR3 is TGTGCCACCAGTGATTTAGGCTACAATGAGCAGTTCTTC. This codes for CATSDLGYNEQFF. The V and J genes are TRBV24-1 and TRBJ2-1, with D unresolved. There are 13 residues in the CDR3. Germline V gene lookup returns CDR1 KGHDR and CDR2 SFDVKD. Trimming removed 1 base at V and 3 bases at J, with 3 bases between.

The chain uses TRBV27 and TRBJ2-7; no clear D. The CDR3 covers 13 residues. Deletions cut 4 bases from V and 4 bases from J, with 11 bases between. Germline CDR1 reads MNHEY; CDR2 reads SMNVEV (reference sequence). The CDR3 sequence is CASSSQRLYEQYF. CDR3 nucleotide sequence: TGTGCCAGCAGTTCGCAACGCCTATACGAGCAGTACTTC.

The chain uses TRBV4-1 and TRBJ1-4, with 7 bases lining up with TRBD1. The CDR3 is 14 residues long. V was pared by 6 bases and J by 8 bases, with 9 bases of the junction left unmatched. Germline CDR1 is MGHRA and CDR2 is YSYEKL. The CDR3: CASRHRGKEEKLFF. CDR3 coding DNA: TGCGCCAGCAGACACAGGGGAAAGGAGGAAAAACTGTTTTTT.